This T cell receptor (beta chain) comes out of a study of shared clonotypes between healthy human individuals. Profiling relied on immunoSEQ multiplex PCR, and the TCRdb table lists in-frame clones only, not all of them. The table records 1.5 million to 2.5 million clones, around 96% of them present only once. Regarding the study as a whole: About 5% of naive CD4 clonotypes were shared across a handful of donors. Non-shared clonotypes had lower generation probabilities than clonotypes shared by all four sorted-subset donors.

Positive CCR7 selection of CD45RO-negative cells yielded the naive CD8 cells, and terminally differentiated effector memory CD45RA+ cells were excluded. About this clone itself: The antigen remains undetermined.

This receptor was taken from a man between 18 and 35 years old in good health. Source material: naive CD8+ T cells sorted from blood.

CDR3 bases: TGTGCCAGCAGCTTAGCCGTAGCGGGAGCCAATCCCTACGACAATGAGCAGTTCTTC. Translation gives CASSLAVAGANPYDNEQFF. The chain uses TRBV7-6 and TRBJ2-1; TRBD2 matches at 9 bases. CDR3 size: 19 residues. V lost 0 bases to trimming and J lost 5 bases; unmatched junction nucleotides: 14. The germline CDR1 and CDR2 sequences are SGHVS and FNYEAQ.